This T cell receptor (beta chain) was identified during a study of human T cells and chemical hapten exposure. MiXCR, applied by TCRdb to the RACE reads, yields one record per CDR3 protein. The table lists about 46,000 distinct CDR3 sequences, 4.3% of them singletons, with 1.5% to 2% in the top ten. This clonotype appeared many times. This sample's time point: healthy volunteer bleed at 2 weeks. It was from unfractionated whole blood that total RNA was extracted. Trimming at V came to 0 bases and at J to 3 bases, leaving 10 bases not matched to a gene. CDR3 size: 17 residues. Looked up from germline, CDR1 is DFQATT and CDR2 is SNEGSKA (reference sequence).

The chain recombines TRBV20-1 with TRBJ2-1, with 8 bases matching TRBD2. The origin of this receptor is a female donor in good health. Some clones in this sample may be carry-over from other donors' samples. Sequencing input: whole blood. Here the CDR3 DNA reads TGCAGTGCTAGAGACCTCGTTAGTAGCGGGGACTACAATGAGCAGTTCTTC. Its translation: CSARDLVSSGDYNEQFF.